The entry below gives a single T cell receptor (beta chain) sequence along with its context. The sample holds other DNA sequences that translate to the same CDR3. There are 16 residues in the CDR3. V lost 0 bases and J 4 bases, leaving 15 bases between the germline ends. Germline loops: CDR1 LGHNA, CDR2 YSLEER. The data derive from a study of control samples from healthy donors and cancer patients. The data were produced by immunoSEQ multiplex PCR, yet TCRdb's version contains in-frame clones alone and is incomplete. Among around 14,000 clones, approximately 80% were seen once, and the ten largest hold 15% to 20%.

Material for sequencing was formalin-fixed, paraffin-embedded tissue. V is TRBV4-3 and J is TRBJ1-2; D is ambiguous. The clonotype comes from a female donor with lung cancer. CDR3: CASSQDYGRRTYGYTF. The CDR3, as DNA: TGCGCCAGCAGCCAAGATTACGGCAGGCGGACCTATGGCTACACCTTC.